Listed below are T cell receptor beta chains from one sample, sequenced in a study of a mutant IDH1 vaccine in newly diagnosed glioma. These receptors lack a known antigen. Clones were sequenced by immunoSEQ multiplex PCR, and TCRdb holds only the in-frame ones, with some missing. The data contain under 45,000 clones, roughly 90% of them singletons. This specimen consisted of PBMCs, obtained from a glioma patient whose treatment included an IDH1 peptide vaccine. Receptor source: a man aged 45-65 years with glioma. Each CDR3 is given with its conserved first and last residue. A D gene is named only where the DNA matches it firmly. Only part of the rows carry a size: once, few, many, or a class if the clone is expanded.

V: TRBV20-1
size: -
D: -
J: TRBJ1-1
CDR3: CGVGNTEAFF
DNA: TGCGGAGTAGGGAACACTGAAGCTTTCTTT

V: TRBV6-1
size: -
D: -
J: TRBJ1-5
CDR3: CASSEGAGWGFNQPQHF
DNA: TGTGCCAGCAGTGAAGGGGCAGGTTGGGGGTTTAATCAGCCCCAGCATTTT

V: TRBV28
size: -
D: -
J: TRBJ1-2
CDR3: CASSLSGTSVYGYTF
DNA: TGTGCCAGCAGTTTAAGTGGGACGTCGGTCTATGGCTACACCTTC

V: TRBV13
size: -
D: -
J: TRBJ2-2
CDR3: CASSLDRANTGELFF
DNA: TGTGCCAGCAGCTTAGACAGGGCGAACACCGGGGAGCTGTTTTTT

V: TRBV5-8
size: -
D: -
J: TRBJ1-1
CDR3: CASSFRAVTEAFF
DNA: TGTGCCAGCAGCTTCAGGGCCGTGACTGAAGCTTTCTTT

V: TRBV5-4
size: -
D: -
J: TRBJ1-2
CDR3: CASSLGRVRDYGYTF
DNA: TGTGCCAGCAGCTTGGGTAGGGTCCGGGACTATGGCTACACCTTC

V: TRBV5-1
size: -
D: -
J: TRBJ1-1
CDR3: CASRRDLNTEAFF
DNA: TGCGCCAGCAGGAGGGACCTGAACACTGAAGCTTTCTTT

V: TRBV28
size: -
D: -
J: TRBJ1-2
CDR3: CASAWGANYGYTF
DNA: TGTGCCAGCGCCTGGGGTGCTAACTATGGCTACACCTTC

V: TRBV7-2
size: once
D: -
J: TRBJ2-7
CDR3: CASSSPPVYEQYF
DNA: TGTGCCAGCAGCTCCCCTCCGGTCTACGAGCAGTACTTC

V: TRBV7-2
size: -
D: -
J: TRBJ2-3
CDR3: CASSQNRGGDTQYF
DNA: TGTGCCAGCAGCCAAAACAGGGGGGGCGATACGCAGTATTTT

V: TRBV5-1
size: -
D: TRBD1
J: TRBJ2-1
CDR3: CASSPVDRGLNEQFF
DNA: TGCGCCAGCAGCCCGGTTGACAGGGGTCTCAATGAGCAGTTCTTC

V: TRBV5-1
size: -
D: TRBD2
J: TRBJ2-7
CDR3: CASSLFGGYEQYF
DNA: TGCGCCAGCAGCTTGTTCGGGGGGTACGAGCAGTACTTC

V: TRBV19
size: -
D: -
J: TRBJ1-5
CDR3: CASTPGGQAWPQHF
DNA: TGTGCCAGTACCCCTGGGGGCCAAGCTTGGCCCCAGCATTTT

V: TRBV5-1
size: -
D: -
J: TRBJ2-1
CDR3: CASSLGEGGSYNEQFF
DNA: TGCGCCAGCAGCTTGGGGGAGGGGGGTTCCTACAATGAGCAGTTCTTC

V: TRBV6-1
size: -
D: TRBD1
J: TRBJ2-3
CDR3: CASSRGQGIADTQYF
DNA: TGTGCCAGCTCCAGGGGACAGGGGATCGCAGATACGCAGTATTTT

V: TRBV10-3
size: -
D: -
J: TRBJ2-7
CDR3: CAISLGGPGEQYF
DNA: TGTGCCATCAGCTTGGGGGGGCCTGGCGAGCAGTACTTC

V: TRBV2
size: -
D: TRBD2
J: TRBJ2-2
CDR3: CASRSGIGGELFF
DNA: TGTGCCAGCAGAAGCGGGATTGGCGGGGAGCTGTTTTTT

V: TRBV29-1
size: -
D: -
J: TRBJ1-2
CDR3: CSVEDRKIRTEWTANYGYTF
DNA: TGCAGCGTTGAAGATAGGAAGATCCGGACAGAGTGGACCGCTAACTATGGCTACACCTTC

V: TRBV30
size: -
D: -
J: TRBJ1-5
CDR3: CAWSKGQLDQPQHF
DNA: TGTGCCTGGAGTAAGGGACAACTGGATCAGCCCCAGCATTTT

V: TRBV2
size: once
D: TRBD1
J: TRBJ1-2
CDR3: CASSEGQGVLVYYGYTF
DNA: TGTGCCAGCAGTGAGGGCCAGGGGGTGCTAGTTTACTATGGCTACACCTTC

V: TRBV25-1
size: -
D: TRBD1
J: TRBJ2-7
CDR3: CASSSRDSPPYEQYF
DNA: TGTGCCAGCAGTAGCCGGGACAGCCCTCCCTACGAGCAGTACTTC

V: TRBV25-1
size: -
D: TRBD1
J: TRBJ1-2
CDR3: CASSEYPQGAYGYTF
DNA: TGTGCCAGCAGTGAATATCCCCAGGGGGCGTATGGCTACACCTTC

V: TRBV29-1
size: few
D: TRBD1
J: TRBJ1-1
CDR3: CSVAGQGMNTEAFF
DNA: TGCAGCGTGGCCGGACAGGGTATGAACACTGAAGCTTTCTTT

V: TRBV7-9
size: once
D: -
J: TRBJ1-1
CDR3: CASSLGRTEAFF
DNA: TGTGCCAGCAGCTTAGGACGGACTGAAGCTTTCTTT

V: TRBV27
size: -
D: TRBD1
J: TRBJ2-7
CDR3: CASSLFQGAPEDEQYF
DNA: TGTGCCAGCAGTTTATTCCAGGGGGCACCCGAGGACGAGCAGTACTTC

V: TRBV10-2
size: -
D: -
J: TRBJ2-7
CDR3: CASSEYSYEQYF
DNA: TGCGCCAGCAGTGAGTACAGCTACGAGCAGTACTTC

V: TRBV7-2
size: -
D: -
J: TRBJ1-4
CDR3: CASSSSGVRGEKLFF
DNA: TGTGCCAGCAGCTCATCAGGGGTCCGGGGAGAAAAACTGTTTTTT

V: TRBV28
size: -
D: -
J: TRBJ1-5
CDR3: CASNPPEVAYQPQHF
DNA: TGTGCCAGCAACCCCCCTGAAGTAGCGTATCAGCCCCAGCATTTT

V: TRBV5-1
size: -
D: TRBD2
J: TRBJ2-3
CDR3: CASSIGTRHTDTQYF
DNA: TGCGCCAGCAGCATCGGGACTAGACACACAGATACGCAGTATTTT

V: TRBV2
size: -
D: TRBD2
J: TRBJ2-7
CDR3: CASKTSGGGYEQYF
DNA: TGTGCCAGTAAAACTAGCGGCGGAGGCTACGAGCAGTACTTC

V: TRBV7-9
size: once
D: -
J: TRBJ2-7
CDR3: CASSLGAQREQYF
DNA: TGTGCCAGCAGCCTAGGGGCCCAGAGGGAGCAGTACTTC

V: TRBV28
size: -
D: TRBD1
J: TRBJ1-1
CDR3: CASSRPTGLRTEAFF
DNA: TGTGCCAGCAGTCGACCGACAGGGCTGCGGACTGAAGCTTTCTTT

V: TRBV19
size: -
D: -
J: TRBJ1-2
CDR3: CASSMLRANYGYTF
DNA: TGTGCCAGTAGTATGTTGAGAGCTAACTATGGCTACACCTTC

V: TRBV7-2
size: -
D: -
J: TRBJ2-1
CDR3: CASSLLVGNEQFF
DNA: TGTGCCAGCAGCTTATTGGTAGGCAATGAGCAGTTCTTC

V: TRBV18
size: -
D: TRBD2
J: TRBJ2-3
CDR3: CASSQLAGDTDTQYF
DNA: TGTGCCAGCTCACAACTAGCGGGGGATACAGATACGCAGTATTTT

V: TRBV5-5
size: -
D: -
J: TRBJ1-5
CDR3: CASSHGAGNQPQHF
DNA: TGTGCCAGCAGCCATGGGGCAGGGAATCAGCCCCAGCATTTT

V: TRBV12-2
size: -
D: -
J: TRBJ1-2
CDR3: CASHPPDQYTF
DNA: TGTGCAAGTCATCCCCCAGATCAGTACACCTTC

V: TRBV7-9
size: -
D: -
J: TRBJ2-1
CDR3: CASSRRLESYNEQFF
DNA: TGTGCCAGCAGTCGCCGACTAGAATCCTACAATGAGCAGTTCTTC

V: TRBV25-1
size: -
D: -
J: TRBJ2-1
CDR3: CASSETWGSKVDEQFF
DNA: TGTGCCAGCAGTGAAACATGGGGGTCTAAAGTCGATGAGCAGTTCTTC

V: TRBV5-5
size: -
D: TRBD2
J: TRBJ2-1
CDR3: CASSLDWLAGDEQFF
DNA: TGTGCCAGCAGCTTGGATTGGCTAGCGGGAGACGAGCAGTTCTTC

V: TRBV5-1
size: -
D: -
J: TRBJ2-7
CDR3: CASSLSPGRNYEQYF
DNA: TGCGCCAGCAGCTTGAGCCCCGGGAGAAACTACGAGCAGTACTTC

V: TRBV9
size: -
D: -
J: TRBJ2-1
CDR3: CASSVTSSLPGEQFF
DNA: TGTGCCAGCAGCGTTACTAGTTCCCTACCAGGTGAGCAGTTCTTC

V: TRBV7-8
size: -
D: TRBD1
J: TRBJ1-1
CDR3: CASSWGTGGVWEAFF
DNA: TGTGCCAGCAGCTGGGGGACAGGGGGAGTATGGGAAGCTTTCTTT

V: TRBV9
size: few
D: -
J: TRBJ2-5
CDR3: CASSVEGIRETQYF
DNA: TGTGCCAGCAGCGTAGAGGGTATAAGAGAGACCCAGTACTTC

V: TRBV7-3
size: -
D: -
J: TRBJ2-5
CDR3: CASSSGGQGETQYF
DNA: TGTGCCAGCAGCTCCGGGGGCCAGGGGGAGACCCAGTACTTC

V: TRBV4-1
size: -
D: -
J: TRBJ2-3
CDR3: CATTHILREPRGTQYF
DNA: TGCGCCACCACCCACATCCTCCGGGAGCCGAGGGGTACGCAGTATTTT

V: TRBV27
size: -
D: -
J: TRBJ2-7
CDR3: CASSPRLGSYEQYF
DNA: TGTGCCAGCAGTCCCCGACTTGGCTCCTACGAGCAGTACTTC

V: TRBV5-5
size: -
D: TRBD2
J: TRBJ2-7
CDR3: CASSPEREGPLEQYF
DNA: TGTGCCAGCAGCCCCGAGCGGGAGGGCCCTCTCGAGCAGTACTTC

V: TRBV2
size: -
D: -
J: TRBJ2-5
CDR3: CASSEDPLGVGETQYF
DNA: TGTGCCAGCAGTGAAGACCCGTTAGGGGTGGGAGAGACCCAGTACTTC

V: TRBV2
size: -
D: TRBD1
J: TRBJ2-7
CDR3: CASSYRDRVEYEQYF
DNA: TGTGCCAGCAGTTACCGGGACAGAGTGGAGTACGAGCAGTACTTC

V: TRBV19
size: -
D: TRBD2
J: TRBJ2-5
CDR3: CASSILLSGGPKETQYF
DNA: TGTGCCAGTAGTATCTTACTGAGCGGGGGCCCTAAAGAGACCCAGTACTTC

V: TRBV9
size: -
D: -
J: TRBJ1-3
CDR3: CASSGSDRAGNTIYF
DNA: TGTGCCAGCAGCGGATCGGACAGAGCTGGAAACACCATATATTTT

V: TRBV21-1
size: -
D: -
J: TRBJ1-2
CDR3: CASSNLGGGADYGYTF
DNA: TGTGCCAGCAGCAACCTTGGGGGGGGCGCCGACTATGGCTACACCTTC

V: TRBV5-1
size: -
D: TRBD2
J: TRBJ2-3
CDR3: CASSLTVAGVVGDTQYF
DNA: TGCGCCAGCAGCTTGACCGTAGCGGGGGTTGTGGGAGATACGCAGTATTTT

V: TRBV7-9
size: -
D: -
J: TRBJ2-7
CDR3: CASSPGGHREYEQYF
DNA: TGTGCCAGCAGCCCTGGGGGACACAGAGAATACGAGCAGTACTTC

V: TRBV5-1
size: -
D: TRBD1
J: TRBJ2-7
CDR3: CASSLGTGTYEQYF
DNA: TGCGCCAGCAGCTTGGGGACAGGCACCTACGAGCAGTACTTC

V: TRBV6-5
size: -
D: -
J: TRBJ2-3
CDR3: CASSAPARADTQYF
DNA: TGTGCCAGCAGTGCCCCCGCTAGGGCAGATACGCAGTATTTT

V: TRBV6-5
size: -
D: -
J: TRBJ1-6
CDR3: CASGYNSPLHF
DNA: TGTGCCAGCGGTTATAATTCACCCCTCCACTTT

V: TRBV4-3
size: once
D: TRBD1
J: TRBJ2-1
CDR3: CASSHYRGPDEQFF
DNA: TGCGCCAGCAGCCACTACAGGGGTCCAGATGAGCAGTTCTTC

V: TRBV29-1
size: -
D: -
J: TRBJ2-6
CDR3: CSVDGGGRSGANVLTF
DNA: TGCAGCGTTGATGGGGGCGGGCGCTCTGGGGCCAACGTCCTGACTTTC